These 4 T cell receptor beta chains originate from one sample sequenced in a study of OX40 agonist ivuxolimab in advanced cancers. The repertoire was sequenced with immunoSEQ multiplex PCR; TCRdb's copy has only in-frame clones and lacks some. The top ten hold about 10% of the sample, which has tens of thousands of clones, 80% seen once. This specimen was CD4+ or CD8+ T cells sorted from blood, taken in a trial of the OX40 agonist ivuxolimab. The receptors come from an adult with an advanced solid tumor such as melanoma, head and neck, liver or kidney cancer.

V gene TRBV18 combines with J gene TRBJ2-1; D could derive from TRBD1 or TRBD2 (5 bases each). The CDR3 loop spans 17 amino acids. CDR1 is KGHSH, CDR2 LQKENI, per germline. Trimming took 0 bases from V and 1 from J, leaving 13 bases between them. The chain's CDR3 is CASSPPNTGLSYNEQFF. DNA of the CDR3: TGTGCCAGCTCACCACCGAATACGGGGCTTTCCTACAATGAGCAGTTCTTC.

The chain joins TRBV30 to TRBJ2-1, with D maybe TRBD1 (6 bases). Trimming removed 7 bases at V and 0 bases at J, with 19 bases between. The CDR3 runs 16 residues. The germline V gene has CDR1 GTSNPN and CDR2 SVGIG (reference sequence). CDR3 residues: CASRLQGASSYNEQFF. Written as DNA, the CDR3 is TGTGCCTCCCGCCTACAGGGAGCCAGCTCCTACAATGAGCAGTTCTTC.

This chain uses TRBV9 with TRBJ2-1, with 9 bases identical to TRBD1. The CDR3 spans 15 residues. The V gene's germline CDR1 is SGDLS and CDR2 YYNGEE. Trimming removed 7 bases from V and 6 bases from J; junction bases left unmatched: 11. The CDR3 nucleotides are TGTGCCAGCGGCGCCTATGGGACAGGGTTCAATGAGCAGTTCTTC. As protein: CASGAYGTGFNEQFF.

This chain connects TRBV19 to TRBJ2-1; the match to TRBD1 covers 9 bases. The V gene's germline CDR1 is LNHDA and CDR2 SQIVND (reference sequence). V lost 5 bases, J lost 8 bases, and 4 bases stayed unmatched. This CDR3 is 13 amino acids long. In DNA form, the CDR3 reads TGTGCCAGTAGTGAACAGGGGGCGGATGAGCAGTTCTTC. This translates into CASSEQGADEQFF.